This T cell receptor (beta chain) was recorded in a study of blood T cell repertoires in COVID-19 (TCRdb year 2020). Regarding the complete study: Collaborator samples came from the United States, Italy and Spain and covered acute and convalescent phases of COVID-19. The repertoires were released in a freely available public database meant as a resource for research on the immune response to SARS-CoV-2. Where available, HLA class I and class II types were taken from metadata supplied by the sample provider and were not determined by assay-based typing. A de-identified subject ID, COVID-19 status, age in years and sex were almost always included in the sample metadata. The samples were drawn from two sources: the first 160 participants of the ongoing ImmuneRACE study, and fewer than 1,500 subjects contributed by 6 global collaborators. The dataset comprised deeply sampled blood TCRbeta repertoires from subjects exposed to, actively infected with, or recovered from COVID-19. The material from the prospective study consisted of cDNA or gDNA derived from T cells, B-cell-depleted T cells, or PBMCs.

The immunoSEQ Assay, a bias-controlled multiplex PCR, was used to amplify TCRbeta CDR3 regions from genomic DNA. The study's processing was this. The number of nucleated cells in each sample was estimated by amplification of reference gene primers within the assay. To quantify the absolute abundance of each unique TCRbeta CDR3 rearrangement, sequence reads were collapsed and filtered. For each sample, productive Simpson clonality was calculated by taking the square root of Simpson's diversity index across productive rearrangements. TCRdb holds this immuneACCESS table with in-frame rearrangements only. Some clones are missing; in checked studies, unresolved V genes explain under half, and the rest has no known cause. V, J and clone size were drawn from that table, and D and trimming were deduced from the DNA. This sample lists 75,000 to 85,000 clones; 88% were detected once. The top ten clones comprise roughly 46% of the sample.

Study-wide conclusions, independent of this receptor: How much clinical and demographic metadata was included differed by source and by participant, and the metadata was provided uncurated.

Each collaborating institution followed its own protocols to collect whole blood in K2EDTA tubes. For TCRbeta analysis, collaborators shipped samples in one of three forms: frozen whole blood, isolated PBMCs, or DNA extracted from either of those sample types. Including cysteine and phenylalanine, the CDR3 has 13 amino acids. Only the CDR3 DNA stays, 39 bases, in frame from base 1. Reading the germline V gene gives CDR1 MNHNS and CDR2 SASEGT. The V end gives up 6 bases and the J end 11 bases, leaving 11 bases in the junction not matched to a gene. As for this clone: The target of this receptor is not known. Per-base quality was not reported, and no clone a single base away is much larger than it.

The sequence was collected from a human donor in a cohort sampled during active COVID-19. This receptor chain uses TRBV6-1 and TRBJ2-3, and 7 junctional nucleotides match TRBD1. Sequencing was performed on peripheral blood. The CDR3 loop reads CASSEYRGRGQYF. The bases are TGTGCCAGCAGCGAATACAGGGGCCGTGGGCAGTATTTT.